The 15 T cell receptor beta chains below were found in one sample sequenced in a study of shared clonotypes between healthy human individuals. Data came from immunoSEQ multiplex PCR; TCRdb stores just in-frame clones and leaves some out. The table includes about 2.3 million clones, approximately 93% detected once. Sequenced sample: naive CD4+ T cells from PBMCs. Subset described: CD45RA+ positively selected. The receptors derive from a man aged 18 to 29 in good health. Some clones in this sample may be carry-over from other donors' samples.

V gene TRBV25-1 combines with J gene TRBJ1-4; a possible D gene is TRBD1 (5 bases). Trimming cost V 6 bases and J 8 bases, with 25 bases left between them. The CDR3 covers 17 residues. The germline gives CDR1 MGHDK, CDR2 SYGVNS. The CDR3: CASSGGQGRTFWEKLFF. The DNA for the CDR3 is TGTGCCAGCAGCGGTGGGCAGGGAAGGACCTTTTGGGAAAAACTGTTTTTT.

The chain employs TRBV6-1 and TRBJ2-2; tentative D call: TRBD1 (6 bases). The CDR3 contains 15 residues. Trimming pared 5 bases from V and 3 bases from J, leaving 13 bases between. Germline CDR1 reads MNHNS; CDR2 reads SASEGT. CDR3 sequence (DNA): TGTGCCAGCAGTCCCAGGGGTACGGACACCGGGGAGCTGTTTTTT. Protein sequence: CASSPRGTDTGELFF.

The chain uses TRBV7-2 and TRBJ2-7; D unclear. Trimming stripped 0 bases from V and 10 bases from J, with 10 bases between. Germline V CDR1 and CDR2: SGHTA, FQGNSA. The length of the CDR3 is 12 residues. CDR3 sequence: CASSLATGSQYF. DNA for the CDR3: TGTGCCAGCAGCTTAGCGACTGGCAGTCAGTACTTC.

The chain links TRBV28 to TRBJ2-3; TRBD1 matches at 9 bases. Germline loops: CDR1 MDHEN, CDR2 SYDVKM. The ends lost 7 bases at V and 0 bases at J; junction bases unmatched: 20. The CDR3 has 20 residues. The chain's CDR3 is CASIYTTGGVSRASTDTQYF. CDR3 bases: TGTGCCAGCATTTATACGACAGGGGGAGTTAGTAGGGCTAGCACAGATACGCAGTATTTT.

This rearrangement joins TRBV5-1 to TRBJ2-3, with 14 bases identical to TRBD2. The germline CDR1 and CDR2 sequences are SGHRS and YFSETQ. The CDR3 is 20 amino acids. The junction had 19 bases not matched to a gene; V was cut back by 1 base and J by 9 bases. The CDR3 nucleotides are TGCGCCAGCAGCTTGTTAAACCGGACTAGCGGGGGGACCTCACAGATAACGCAGTATTTT. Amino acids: CASSLLNRTSGGTSQITQYF.

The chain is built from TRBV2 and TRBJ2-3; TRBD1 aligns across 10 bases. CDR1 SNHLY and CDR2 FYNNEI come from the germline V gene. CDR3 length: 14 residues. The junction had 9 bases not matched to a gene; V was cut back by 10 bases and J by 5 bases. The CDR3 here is CATGRDRGKDTQYF. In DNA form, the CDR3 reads TGTGCCACGGGTCGGGACAGGGGTAAAGATACGCAGTATTTT. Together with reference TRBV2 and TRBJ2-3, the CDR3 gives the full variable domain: EPEVTQTPSHQVTQMGQEVILRCVPISNHLYFYWYRQILGQKVEFLVSFYNNEISEKSEIFDDQFSVERPDGSNFTLKIRSTKLEDSAMYFCATGRDRGKDTQYFGPGTRLTVL.

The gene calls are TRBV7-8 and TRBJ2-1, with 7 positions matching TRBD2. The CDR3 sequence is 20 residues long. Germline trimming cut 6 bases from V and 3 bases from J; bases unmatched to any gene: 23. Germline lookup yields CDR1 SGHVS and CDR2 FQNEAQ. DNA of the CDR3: TGTGCCAGCAGACAAGGATTGCTAGCTAGCGGCCAAACCCTCTACAATGAGCAGTTCTTC. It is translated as CASRQGLLASGQTLYNEQFF. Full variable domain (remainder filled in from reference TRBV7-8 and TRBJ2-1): GAGVSQSPRYKVAKRGQDVALRCDPISGHVSLFWYQQALGQGPEFLTYFQNEAQLDKSGLPSDRFFAERPEGSVSTLKIQRTQQEDSAVYLCASRQGLLASGQTLYNEQFFGPGTRLTVL.

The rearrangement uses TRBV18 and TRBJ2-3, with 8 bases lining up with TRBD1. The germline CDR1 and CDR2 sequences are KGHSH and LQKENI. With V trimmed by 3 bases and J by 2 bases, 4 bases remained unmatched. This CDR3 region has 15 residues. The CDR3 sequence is CASSPGQGYTDTQYF. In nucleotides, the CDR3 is TGTGCCAGCTCACCCGGACAGGGTTACACAGATACGCAGTATTTT.

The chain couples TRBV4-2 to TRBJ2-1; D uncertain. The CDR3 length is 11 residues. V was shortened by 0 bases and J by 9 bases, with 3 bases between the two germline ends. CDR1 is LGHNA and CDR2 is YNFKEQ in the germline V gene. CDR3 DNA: TGTGCCAGCAGCCAAGATCGTGAGCAGTTCTTC. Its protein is CASSQDREQFF.

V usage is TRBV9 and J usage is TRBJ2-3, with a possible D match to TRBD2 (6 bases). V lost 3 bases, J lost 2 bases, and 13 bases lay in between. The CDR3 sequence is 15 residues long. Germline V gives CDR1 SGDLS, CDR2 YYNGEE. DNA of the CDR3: TGTGCCAGCAGCGCGACTAGAGGTCCCACAGATACGCAGTATTTT. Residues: CASSATRGPTDTQYF.

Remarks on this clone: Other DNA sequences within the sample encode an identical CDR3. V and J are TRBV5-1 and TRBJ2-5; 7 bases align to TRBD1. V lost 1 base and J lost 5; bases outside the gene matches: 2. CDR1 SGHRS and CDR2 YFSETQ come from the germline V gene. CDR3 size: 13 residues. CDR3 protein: CASSLQGQETQYF. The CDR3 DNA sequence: TGCGCCAGCAGCTTGCAGGGACAGGAGACCCAGTACTTC.

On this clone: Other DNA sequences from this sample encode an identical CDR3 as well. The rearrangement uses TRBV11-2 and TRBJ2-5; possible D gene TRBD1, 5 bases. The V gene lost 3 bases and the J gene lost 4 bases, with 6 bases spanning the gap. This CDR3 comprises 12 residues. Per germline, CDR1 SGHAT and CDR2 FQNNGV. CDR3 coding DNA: TGTGCCAGCAGCTTGGGGCGAGAGACCCAGTACTTC. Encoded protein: CASSLGRETQYF.

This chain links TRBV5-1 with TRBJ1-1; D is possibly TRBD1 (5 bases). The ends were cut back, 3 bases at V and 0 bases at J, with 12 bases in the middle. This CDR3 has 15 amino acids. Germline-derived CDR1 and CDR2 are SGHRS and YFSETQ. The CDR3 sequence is CASSWSGTVNTEAFF. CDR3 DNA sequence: TGCGCCAGCAGCTGGTCCGGGACGGTGAACACTGAAGCTTTCTTT.

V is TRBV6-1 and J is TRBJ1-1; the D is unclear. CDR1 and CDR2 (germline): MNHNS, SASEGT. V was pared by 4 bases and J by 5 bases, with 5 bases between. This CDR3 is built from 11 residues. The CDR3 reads CASSGWTEAFF. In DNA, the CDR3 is TGTGCCAGCAGTGGGTGGACTGAAGCTTTCTTT.

DNA of the CDR3: TGTGCCAGCAGCCAAGATTTGAAGACCCAGTACTTC. It translates to CASSQDLKTQYF. The V call is TRBV4-2, the J call TRBJ2-5; D gene ambiguous. The CDR3 contains 12 residues. The V end was cut by 0 bases, the J end by 6 bases, with 5 bases between. CDR1 and CDR2 from the germline V gene are LGHNA and YNFKEQ.